This T cell receptor beta chain was retrieved from a study of vaccination and CD4 T cells after COVID-19. Study in general: Vaccination of participants consisted of two doses of either BNT162b2 or mRNA-1273 vaccine.

The CDR3 covers 11 residues. Germline lookup yields CDR1 LNHDA and CDR2 SQIVND (reference sequence). Trimming removed 4 bases from V and 9 bases from J, with 7 bases in between. This sample's treatment: roughly nine-day PBMC culture with coronavirus spike peptide pools or control peptides (ViraFEST assay). Those CD4+ T cells from the unexposed donor predate the COVID-19 pandemic (2011-2018). Comment on this clonotype: Its matching antigen is unknown.

The study sequenced cultured CD4+ T cell DNA using the Oncomine TCR Beta short-read assay. MiXCR was run by TCRdb on the PCR reads, yielding one entry per CDR3 protein. Of about 8,600 distinct CDR3 sequences in the sample, 40% to 55% were seen once. This TCR derives from a human donor in good health. The sequencing input was CD4+ T cells from blood, cultured in vitro. The chain links TRBV19 to TRBJ2-1; D gene uncertain. The CDR3, as DNA: TGTGCCAGTAGTAAATTGGGTGAGCAGTTCTTC. Protein: CASSKLGEQFF.